This TCR beta chain was recovered during a study of blood T cell repertoires in COVID-19. About the study: There were acute and convalescent COVID-19 samples, and they came from the United States, Italy and Spain. The analysed material was cDNA or gDNA that came from T cells, B-cell-depleted T cells, or PBMCs.

This CDR3 is built from 15 residues. The V end lost 6 bases, the J end lost 2 bases, and 15 bases lay between the germline ends. Per the germline V gene, CDR1 is MNHEY and CDR2 is SVGAGI. As handled by the study authors: Reference gene primer amplification gave estimated nucleated cell counts. Libraries were prepared by immunoSEQ multiplex PCR; TCRdb keeps only in-frame clonotypes and omits some of them. V, J and clone size are taken as reported in that table, and D and trimming were inferred from the DNA itself. This sample has more than 80,000 clones, with roughly 82% found just once. Sequenced sample: peripheral blood. The source of this sequence is a man aged 50 or older with active COVID-19. This rearrangement joins TRBV6-5 to TRBJ2-3, with a weak D call TRBD2 (6 bases). CDR3 in amino acids: CASSKLASHTDTQYF. The DNA of the CDR3 is TGTGCCAGCAGCAAACTAGCCTCACACACAGATACGCAGTATTTT.